This is a list of T cell receptor beta chains from one sample in a study of blood T cell repertoires in COVID-19. Generated by immunoSEQ multiplex PCR, the TCRdb table keeps only in-frame clones and is missing some. The table records about 70,000 clones, around 90% of them present only once. Sequencing input: peripheral blood. All receptors come from a woman of 80 years or more with active or convalescent COVID-19. The CDR3 runs from the conserved cysteine through the conserved F or W. A D gene is named only where the DNA matches it firmly. Clone size is given for some rows only: seen once, a few or many times, or a class if the clone is expanded.

V	size	J	D	CDR3	DNA
TRBV5-4	once	TRBJ2-2	NA	CASSLQGMGTGELFF	TGTGCCAGCAGCCTACAGGGTATGGGTACCGGGGAGCTGTTTTTT
TRBV4-2	NA	TRBJ1-2	TRBD1	CASLSWDRENYGYTF	TGTGCCAGTTTAAGCTGGGACAGGGAGAACTATGGCTACACCTTC
TRBV2	NA	TRBJ2-7	TRBD1	CASSRQGAGEQYF	TGTGCCAGCAGCAGACAGGGCGCGGGCGAGCAGTACTTC
TRBV28	NA	TRBJ1-1	NA	CASSSPGGGWDTEAFF	TGTGCCAGCAGTTCTCCGGGGGGTGGCTGGGACACTGAAGCTTTCTTT
TRBV6-5	NA	TRBJ1-4	NA	CASSSLGILNEKLFF	TGTGCCAGCAGTTCCCTCGGTATTCTTAATGAAAAACTGTTTTTT
TRBV15	NA	TRBJ1-2	NA	CATAAGAGYYGYTF	TGTGCCACGGCGGCGGGGGCGGGATACTATGGCTACACCTTC
TRBV14	NA	TRBJ2-5	TRBD1	CASSRRQGRETQYF	TGTGCCAGCAGCCGTAGACAGGGACGGGAGACCCAGTACTTC
TRBV7-2	NA	TRBJ1-3	NA	CASRLGGLGGNTIYF	TGTGCCAGCAGGCTCGGGGGGTTAGGTGGAAACACCATATATTTT
TRBV28	NA	TRBJ1-1	NA	CASSLVPRNTEAFF	TGTGCCAGCAGTTTAGTTCCCAGGAACACTGAAGCTTTCTTT
TRBV28	NA	TRBJ1-5	NA	CASSLGGAEDQPQHF	TGTGCCAGCAGTTTAGGAGGGGCTGAAGATCAGCCCCAGCATTTT
TRBV7-2	NA	TRBJ1-4	NA	CASSFSVGANEKLFF	TGTGCCAGCAGCTTTTCGGTAGGGGCTAATGAAAAACTGTTTTTT
TRBV12-3/TRBV12-4	NA	TRBJ2-7	NA	CASSLAQPYEQYF	TGTGCCAGCAGTTTAGCACAGCCCTACGAGCAGTACTTC
TRBV29-1	NA	TRBJ1-1	NA	CSVGSGNTEAFF	TGCAGCGTTGGATCAGGGAACACTGAAGCTTTCTTT
TRBV2	NA	TRBJ1-6	NA	CASSEARENSYNSPLHF	TGTGCCAGCAGTGAAGCAAGGGAGAACTCCTATAATTCACCCCTCCACTTT
TRBV3-1/TRBV3-2	NA	TRBJ1-2	NA	CASSLGPANYGYTF	TGTGCCAGCAGCTTGGGCCCGGCTAACTATGGCTACACCTTC
TRBV9	few	TRBJ1-2	TRBD1	CASSVGTGGIYGYTF	TGTGCCAGCAGCGTAGGAACAGGGGGCATCTATGGCTACACCTTC
TRBV5-4	NA	TRBJ1-2	NA	CASSVDRDYGYTF	TGTGCCAGCAGCGTCGACAGAGACTATGGCTACACCTTC
TRBV30	NA	TRBJ1-2	TRBD1	CAGDRGRGGYTF	TGTGCCGGGGACAGGGGTAGAGGTGGCTACACCTTC
TRBV27	NA	TRBJ1-6	TRBD1	CASSPDRGFVGSPLHF	TGTGCCAGCAGTCCGGACAGGGGGTTTGTGGGTTCACCCCTCCACTTT
TRBV19	NA	TRBJ1-2	NA	CASSSQLRPSVNYGYTF	TGTGCCAGTAGTTCTCAACTACGGCCATCAGTAAACTATGGCTACACCTTC
TRBV12-5	NA	TRBJ2-1	NA	CASGPEAGPYEQFF	TGTGCTAGTGGCCCCGAGGCGGGGCCCTATGAGCAGTTCTTC